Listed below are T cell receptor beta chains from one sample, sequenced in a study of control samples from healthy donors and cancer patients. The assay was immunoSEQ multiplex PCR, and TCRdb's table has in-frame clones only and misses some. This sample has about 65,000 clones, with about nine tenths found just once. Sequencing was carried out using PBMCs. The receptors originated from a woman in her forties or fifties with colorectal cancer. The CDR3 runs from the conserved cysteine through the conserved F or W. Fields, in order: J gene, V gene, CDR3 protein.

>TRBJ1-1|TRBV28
CATLTGRYSTEAFF
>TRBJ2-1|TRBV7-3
CASGTSGGAPEQFF
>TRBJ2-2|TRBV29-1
CSVEGTQGARNTGELFF
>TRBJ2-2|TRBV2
CASSGAESNTGELFF
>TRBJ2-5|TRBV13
CASSMGTRLGKTQYF
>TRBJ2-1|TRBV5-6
CASSLILGGGYNEQFF
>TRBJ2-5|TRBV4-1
CARSQDDRVGRKQETQYF
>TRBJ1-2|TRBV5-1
CASSLGPGRGYGYTF
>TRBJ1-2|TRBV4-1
CASSQEEGSVGYTF
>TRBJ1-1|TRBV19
CASSRQGQGNTEAFF
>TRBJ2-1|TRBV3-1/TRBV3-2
CASSQDLAGSLEQFF
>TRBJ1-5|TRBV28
CASSLVWGGYQPQHF
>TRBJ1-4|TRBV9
CASSAEQGAGEKLFF
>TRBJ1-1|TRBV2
CASSESPLNTEAFF
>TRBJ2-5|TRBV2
CASSPGGPQETQYF
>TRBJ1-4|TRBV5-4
CASSSQGGEKLFF
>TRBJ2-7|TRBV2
CASSLAGGGYEQYF
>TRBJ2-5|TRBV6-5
CASSPLGGETQYF
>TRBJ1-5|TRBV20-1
CSASSGQENQPQHF
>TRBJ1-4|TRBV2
CASSKTGLANEKLFF
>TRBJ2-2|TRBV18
CASSQLTGPNTGELFF
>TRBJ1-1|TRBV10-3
CAISDPPPAEAFF
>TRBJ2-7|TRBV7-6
CASSPGTGNYEQYF
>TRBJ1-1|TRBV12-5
CASGLVYEGPGEGTEAFF
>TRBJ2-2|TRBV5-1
CASSTRGSGRIGELFF